This entry concerns a single T cell receptor beta chain. The antigen remains unidentified. Between the trimmed V and J ends, which lost 1 base and 5 bases, there was a span of 6 bases. CDR3 length: 13 amino acids. The germline V gene encodes CDR1 SGHAT and CDR2 FQNNGV. This specimen belongs to a study of cytomegalovirus exposure and HLA in healthy donors. Study findings and constraints: Donor immune exposure was known only as CMV serostatus. As was reported, the classifier diagnosed cytomegalovirus status with high specificity and sensitivity.

PCR amplification relied on 60 Vbeta primers (plus 13 Jbeta primers). This table comes from immunoSEQ multiplex PCR, and its TCRdb copy is limited to in-frame clones, with some not included. Of some 94,000 clones in the sample, roughly 63% were seen once. The sequencing sample was made of PBMCs. The gene calls are TRBV11-2 and TRBJ2-1, with unresolved D. This clonotype originated in a man in his fifties in good health and CMV-seronegative. In DNA form, the CDR3 reads TGTGCCAGCAGCTTAGTGACACACAATGAGCAGTTCTTC. It codes for CASSLVTHNEQFF.